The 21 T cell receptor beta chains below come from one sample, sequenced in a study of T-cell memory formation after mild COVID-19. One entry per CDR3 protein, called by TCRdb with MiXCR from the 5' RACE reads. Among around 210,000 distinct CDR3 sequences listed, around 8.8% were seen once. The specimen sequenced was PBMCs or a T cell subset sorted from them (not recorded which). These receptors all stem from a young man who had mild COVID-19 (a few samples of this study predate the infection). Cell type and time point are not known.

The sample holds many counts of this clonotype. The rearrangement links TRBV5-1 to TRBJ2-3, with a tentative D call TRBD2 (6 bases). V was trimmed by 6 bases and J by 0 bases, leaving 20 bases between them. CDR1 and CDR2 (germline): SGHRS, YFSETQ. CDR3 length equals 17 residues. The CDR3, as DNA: TGCGCCAGCACACTTGGCGCGGGGCCTTATAGCACAGATACGCAGTATTTT. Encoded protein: CASTLGAGPYSTDTQYF.

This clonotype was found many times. The CDR3 loop is CASSTFRTGELFF. In DNA form, the CDR3 reads TGTGCCAGCAGTACCTTTAGGACCGGGGAGCTGTTTTTT. The rearrangement joins TRBV28 to TRBJ2-2; no clear D. The CDR3 is 13 amino acids. V lost 5 bases and J 5 bases, leaving 9 bases between the germline ends. Germline CDR1 MDHEN, CDR2 SYDVKM.

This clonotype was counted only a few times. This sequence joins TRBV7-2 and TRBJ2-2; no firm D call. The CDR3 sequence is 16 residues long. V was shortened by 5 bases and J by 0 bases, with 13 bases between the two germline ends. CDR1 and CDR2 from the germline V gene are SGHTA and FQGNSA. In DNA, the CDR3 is TGTGCCAGCAGCAGGGTACCACTAACGAACACCGGGGAGCTGTTTTTT. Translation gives CASSRVPLTNTGELFF.

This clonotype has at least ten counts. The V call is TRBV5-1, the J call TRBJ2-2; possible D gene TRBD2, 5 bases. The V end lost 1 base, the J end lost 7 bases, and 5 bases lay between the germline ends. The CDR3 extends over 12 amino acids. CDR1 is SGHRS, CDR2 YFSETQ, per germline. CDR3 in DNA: TGCGCCAGCAGCTTGACTAGCGGGGAGCTGTTTTTT. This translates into CASSLTSGELFF.

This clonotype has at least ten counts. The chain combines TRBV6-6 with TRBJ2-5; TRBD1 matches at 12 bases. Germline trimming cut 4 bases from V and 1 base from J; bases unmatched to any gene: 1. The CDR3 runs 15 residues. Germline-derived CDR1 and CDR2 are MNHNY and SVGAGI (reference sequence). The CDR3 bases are TGTGCCAGCAGTTGGGGACAGGGGGCCCAAGAGACCCAGTACTTC. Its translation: CASSWGQGAQETQYF.

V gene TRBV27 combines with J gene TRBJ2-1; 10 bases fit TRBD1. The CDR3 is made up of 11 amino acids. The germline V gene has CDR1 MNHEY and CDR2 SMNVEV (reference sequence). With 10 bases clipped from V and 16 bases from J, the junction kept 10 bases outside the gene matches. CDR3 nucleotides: TGTGCCATTCCTTCCGGGACAGGGGATTTCTTC. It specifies CAIPSGTGDFF.

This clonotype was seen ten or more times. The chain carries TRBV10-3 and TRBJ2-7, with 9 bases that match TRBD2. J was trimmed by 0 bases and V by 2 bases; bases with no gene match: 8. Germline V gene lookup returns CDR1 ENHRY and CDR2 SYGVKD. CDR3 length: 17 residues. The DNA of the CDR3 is TGTGCCATCAGTGAGGGGCTAGCGGGGAAGAGCTCCTACGAGCAGTACTTC. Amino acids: CAISEGLAGKSSYEQYF.

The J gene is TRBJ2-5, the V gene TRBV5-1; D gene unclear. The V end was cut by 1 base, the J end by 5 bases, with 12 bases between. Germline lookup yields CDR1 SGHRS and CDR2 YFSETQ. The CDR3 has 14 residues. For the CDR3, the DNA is TGCGCCAGCAGCTTGTCCCAGTACGTGGAGACCCAGTACTTC. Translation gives CASSLSQYVETQYF.

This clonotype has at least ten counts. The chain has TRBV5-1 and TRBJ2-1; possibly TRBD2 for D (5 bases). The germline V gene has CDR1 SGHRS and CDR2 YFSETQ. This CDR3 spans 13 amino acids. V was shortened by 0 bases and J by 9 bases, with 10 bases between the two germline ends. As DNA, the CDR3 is TGCGCCAGCAGCTTGGGTAGCGTTAGTGAGCAGTTCTTC. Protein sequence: CASSLGSVSEQFF.

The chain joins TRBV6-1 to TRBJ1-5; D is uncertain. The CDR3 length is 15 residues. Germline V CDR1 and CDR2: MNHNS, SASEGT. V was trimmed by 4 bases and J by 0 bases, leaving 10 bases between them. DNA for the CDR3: TGTGCCAGCAGTGTTCTGGCAGATAGCAATCAGCCCCAGCATTTT. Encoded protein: CASSVLADSNQPQHF.

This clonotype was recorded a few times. The CDR3: CSAMTGGYEQYF. DNA of the CDR3: TGCAGTGCTATGACAGGGGGATACGAGCAGTACTTC. The J gene is TRBJ2-7, the V gene TRBV20-1; 9 bases agree with TRBD1. With V trimmed by 4 bases and J by 4 bases, 2 bases remained unmatched. The CDR3 extends over 12 amino acids. CDR1 and CDR2 from the germline V gene are DFQATT and SNEGSKA (reference sequence).

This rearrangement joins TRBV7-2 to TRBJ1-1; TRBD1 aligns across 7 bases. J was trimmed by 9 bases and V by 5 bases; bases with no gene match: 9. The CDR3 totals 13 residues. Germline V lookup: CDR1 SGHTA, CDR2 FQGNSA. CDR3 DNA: TGTGCCAGCAGCCCCAGACAGGGAGGGAAAGCTTTCTTT. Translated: CASSPRQGGKAFF.

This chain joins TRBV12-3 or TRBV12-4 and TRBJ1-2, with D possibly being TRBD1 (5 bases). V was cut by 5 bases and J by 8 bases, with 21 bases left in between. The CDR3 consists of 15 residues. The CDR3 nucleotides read TGTGCCAGCAGTCTAATTCAGGACGCGGGGCGCGGCTACACCTTC. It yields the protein CASSLIQDAGRGYTF.

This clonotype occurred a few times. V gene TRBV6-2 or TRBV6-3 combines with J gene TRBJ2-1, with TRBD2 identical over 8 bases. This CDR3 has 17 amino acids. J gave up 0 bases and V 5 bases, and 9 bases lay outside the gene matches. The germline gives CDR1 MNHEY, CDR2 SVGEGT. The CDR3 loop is CASSRTPSGGSYNEQFF. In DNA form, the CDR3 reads TGTGCCAGCAGTCGTACGCCCAGCGGGGGCTCCTACAATGAGCAGTTCTTC.

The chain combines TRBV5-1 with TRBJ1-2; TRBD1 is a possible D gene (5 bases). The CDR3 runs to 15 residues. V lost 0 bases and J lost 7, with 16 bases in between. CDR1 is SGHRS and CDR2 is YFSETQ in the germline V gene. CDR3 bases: TGCGCCAGCAGCTTGGCCGACAGCGGTTACAGTGGCTACACCTTC. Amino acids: CASSLADSGYSGYTF.

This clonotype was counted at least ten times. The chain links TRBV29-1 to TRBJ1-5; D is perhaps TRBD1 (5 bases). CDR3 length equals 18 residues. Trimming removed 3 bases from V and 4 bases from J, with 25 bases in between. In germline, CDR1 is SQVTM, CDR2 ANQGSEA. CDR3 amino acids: CSVDVRKLDRRGNQPQHF. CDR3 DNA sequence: TGCAGCGTTGACGTCAGGAAATTAGACAGACGGGGAAATCAGCCCCAGCATTTT. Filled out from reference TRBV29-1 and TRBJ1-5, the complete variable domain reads SAVISQKPSRDICQRGTSLTIQCQVDSQVTMMFWYRQQPGQSLTLIATANQGSEATYESGFVIDKFPISRPNLTFSTLTVSNMSPEDSSIYLCSVDVRKLDRRGNQPQHFGDGTRLSIL.

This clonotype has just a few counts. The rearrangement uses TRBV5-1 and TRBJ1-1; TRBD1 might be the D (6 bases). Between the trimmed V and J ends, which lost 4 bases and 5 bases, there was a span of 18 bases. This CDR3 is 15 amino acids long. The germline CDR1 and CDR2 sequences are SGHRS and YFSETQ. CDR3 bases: TGCGCCAGCAGCACCACAGGGAAAGGGGGGACTGAAGCTTTCTTT. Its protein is CASSTTGKGGTEAFF.

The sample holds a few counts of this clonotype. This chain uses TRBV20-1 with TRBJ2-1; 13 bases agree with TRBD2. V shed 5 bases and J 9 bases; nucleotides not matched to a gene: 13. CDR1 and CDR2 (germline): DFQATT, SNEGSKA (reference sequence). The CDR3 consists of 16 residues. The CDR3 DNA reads TGCAGTGCTTCCACTAGCGGGGGGGCCCTGATCGGTGAGCAGTTCTTC. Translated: CSASTSGGALIGEQFF.

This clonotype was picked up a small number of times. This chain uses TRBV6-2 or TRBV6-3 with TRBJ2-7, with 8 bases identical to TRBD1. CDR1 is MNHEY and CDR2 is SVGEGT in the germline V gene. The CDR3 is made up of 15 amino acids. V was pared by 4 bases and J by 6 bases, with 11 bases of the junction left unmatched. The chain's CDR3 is CASSSPTGVLFEQYF. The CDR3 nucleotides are TGTGCCAGCAGTTCCCCGACAGGGGTCCTGTTCGAGCAGTACTTC.

In DNA form, the CDR3 reads TGTGCCAGCAGTACCCGCCGGGGGGTCACTGAAGCTTTCTTT. This encodes CASSTRRGVTEAFF. The rearrangement joins TRBV6-5 to TRBJ1-1; D is possibly TRBD1 (5 bases). The CDR3 sequence is 14 residues long. Germline V gives CDR1 MNHEY, CDR2 SVGAGI. Between the trimmed V and J ends, which lost 5 bases and 4 bases, there was a span of 14 bases.

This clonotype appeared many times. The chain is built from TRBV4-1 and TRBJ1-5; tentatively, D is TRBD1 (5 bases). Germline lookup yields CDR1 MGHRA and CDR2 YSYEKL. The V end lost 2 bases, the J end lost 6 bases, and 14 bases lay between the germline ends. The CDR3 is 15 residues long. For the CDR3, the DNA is TGCGCCAGCAGCCAAAATAGCCAGGGAAGTCAGCCCCAGCATTTT. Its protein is CASSQNSQGSQPQHF.